This TCR beta chain was retrieved from a study of regulatory T cells in long-lasting Graves disease. Time point of the sample: newly diagnosed GD, antithyroid drugs for less than 3 months. Extracted RNA from PBMCs served as the source of the TCR library. Looked up from germline, CDR1 is LGHNT and CDR2 is FRNRAP. The junction had 12 bases not matched to a gene; V was cut back by 7 bases and J by 4 bases. This CDR3 spans 16 amino acids. Libraries of TCR beta came from iRepertoire HTBI primers plus Arm-PCR of CDR3 regions. TCRdb re-called the multiplex PCR reads with MiXCR, one entry per CDR3 protein. The table lists 300,000 to 400,000 distinct CDR3 sequences, 15% of them singletons. Many counts were recorded for this clonotype.

The chain recombines TRBV12-5 with TRBJ2-3; TRBD2 matches at 9 bases. The sequence was obtained from a female donor with Graves disease. The material was peripheral blood mononuclear cells (PBMCs), obtained at new diagnosis, from a patient treated with antithyroid drugs. CDR3 in amino acids: CASDFTKRGAPDTQYF. CDR3 in DNA: TGTGCTAGTGACTTCACGAAGCGGGGGGCCCCAGATACGCAGTATTTT.